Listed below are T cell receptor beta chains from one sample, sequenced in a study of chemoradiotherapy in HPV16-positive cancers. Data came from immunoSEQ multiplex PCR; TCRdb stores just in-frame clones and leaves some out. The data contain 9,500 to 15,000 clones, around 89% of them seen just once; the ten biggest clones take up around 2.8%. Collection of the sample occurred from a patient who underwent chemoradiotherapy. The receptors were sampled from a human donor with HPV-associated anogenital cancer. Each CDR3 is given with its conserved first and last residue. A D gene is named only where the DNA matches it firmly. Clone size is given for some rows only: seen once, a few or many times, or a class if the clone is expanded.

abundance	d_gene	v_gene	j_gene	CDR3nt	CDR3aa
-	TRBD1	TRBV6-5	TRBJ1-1	TGTGCCAGCAGAGGACAGGGCCAAGGAAACACTGAAGCTTTCTTT	CASRGQGQGNTEAFF
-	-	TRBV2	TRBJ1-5	TGTGCCAGCAGTGTATGGGGGCGCGGCAATCAGCCCCAGCATTTT	CASSVWGRGNQPQHF
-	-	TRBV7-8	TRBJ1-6	TGTGCCAGCAGCCTCCTACAGGAGGGGTCCCTCCACTTT	CASSLLQEGSLHF
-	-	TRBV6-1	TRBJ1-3	TGTGCCAGCAGTGAATGGGGAAGGGGTGGAAACACCATATATTTT	CASSEWGRGGNTIYF
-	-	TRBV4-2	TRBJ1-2	TGTGCCAGCAGCCCTAACCCTCGCGGACCCTCTAACTATGGCTACACCTTC	CASSPNPRGPSNYGYTF
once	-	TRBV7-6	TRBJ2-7	TGTGCCAGCAGCTCACCCCCAGGGTACGAGCAGTACTTC	CASSSPPGYEQYF
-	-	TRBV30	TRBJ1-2	TGTGCCTGGAGTGTAGGTTCTCTCGTCGTCCCCCAGGGCTATGGCTACACCTTC	CAWSVGSLVVPQGYGYTF
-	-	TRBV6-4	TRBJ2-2	TGTGCCAGCAGTGCGACCCGGTTGTCCGGGGAGCTGTTTTTT	CASSATRLSGELFF
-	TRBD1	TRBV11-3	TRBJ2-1	TGTGCCAGCAGCTTAGGGGGACAGGGGGCCCTCAATGAGCAGTTCTTC	CASSLGGQGALNEQFF
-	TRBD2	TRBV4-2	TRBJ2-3	TGTGCCAGCAGCCAAGTTGTAGCGGGAGGGTCAGATACGCAGTATTTT	CASSQVVAGGSDTQYF
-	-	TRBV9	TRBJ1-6	TGTGCCAGCAGCCCAAGGGACCTTAATAATTCACCCCTCCACTTT	CASSPRDLNNSPLHF
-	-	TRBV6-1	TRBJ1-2	TGTGCCAGCAGGGAGGGAGGGGACTACACCTTC	CASREGGDYTF
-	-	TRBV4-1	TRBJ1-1	TGCGCCAGCAGCCAAGATCCAGGGAGAGGGAACACTGAAGCTTTCTTT	CASSQDPGRGNTEAFF
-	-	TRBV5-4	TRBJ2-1	TGTGCCAGCAGCTTGACGGTCAATGAGCAGTTCTTC	CASSLTVNEQFF
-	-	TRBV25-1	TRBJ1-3	TGTGCCAGCAGTGAGTCCGGGGGCTCCGGAAACACCATATATTTT	CASSESGGSGNTIYF
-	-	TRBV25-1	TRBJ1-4	TGTGCCAGCAGCCTACGGGCCCCCCAGGTGGAAAAACTGTTTTTT	CASSLRAPQVEKLFF
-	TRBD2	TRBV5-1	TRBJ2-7	TGCGCCAGCAGCTTGAAGGGTAGCGGGAGCTCCTACGAGCAGTACTTC	CASSLKGSGSSYEQYF
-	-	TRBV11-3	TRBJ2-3	TGTGCCAGCAGCTCCGGACAAGACACAGATACGCAGTATTTT	CASSSGQDTDTQYF
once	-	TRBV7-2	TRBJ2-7	TGTGCCAGCAGCTTAGCGTTCCGGCCGGTCAACGAGCAGTACTTC	CASSLAFRPVNEQYF
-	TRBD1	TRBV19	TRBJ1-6	TGTGCCAGTAGTATGGTGGGACAGGGAGGCTCACCCCTCCACTTT	CASSMVGQGGSPLHF
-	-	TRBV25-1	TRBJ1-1	TGTGCCAGCAGTGAATATAGGGGGTTCAACGAGGAAGCTTTCTTT	CASSEYRGFNEEAFF
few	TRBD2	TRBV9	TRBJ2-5	TGTGCCAGCAGCGTAATAGCGGGAGGTCGGGTAGAGACCCAGTACTTC	CASSVIAGGRVETQYF
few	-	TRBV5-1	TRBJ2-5	TGCGCCAGCAGCTCTGGGAGGGGCAGGGGTCTTCAAGAGACCCAGTACTTC	CASSSGRGRGLQETQYF
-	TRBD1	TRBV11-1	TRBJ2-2	TGTGCCAGCAGCAAGGGACAGGGGATACACACCGGGGAGCTGTTTTTT	CASSKGQGIHTGELFF
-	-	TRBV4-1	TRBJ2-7	TGCGCCAGCAGCCAAGAGGGCCCACCGAGGTCCTACGAGCAGTACTTC	CASSQEGPPRSYEQYF
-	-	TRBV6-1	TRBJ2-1	TGTGCCAGCACGGATTTGTACAATGAGCAGTTCTTC	CASTDLYNEQFF
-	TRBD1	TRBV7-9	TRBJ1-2	TGTGCCAGCAGCGTACCGGGACAGGGGTATGGCTACACCTTC	CASSVPGQGYGYTF
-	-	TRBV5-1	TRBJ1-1	TGCGCCAGCAGCTTGTGGGGGGGCCTCACTGAAGCTTTCTTT	CASSLWGGLTEAFF
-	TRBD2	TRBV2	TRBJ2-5	TGTGCCAGCACGCCGGGGGGGGCCTTGTACCAAGAGACCCAGTACTTC	CASTPGGALYQETQYF
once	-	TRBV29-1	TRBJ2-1	TGCAGCGTTGAGGGGGGTGAGGGGGACAGTTACAATGAGCAGTTCTTC	CSVEGGEGDSYNEQFF
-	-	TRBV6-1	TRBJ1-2	TGTGCCAGCAGTGAAATCCGGGACTCCTATGGCTACACCTTC	CASSEIRDSYGYTF
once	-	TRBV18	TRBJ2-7	TGTGCCAGCTCACCAAATTCCCGGGACGAGCAGTACTTC	CASSPNSRDEQYF
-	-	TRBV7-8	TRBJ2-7	TGTGCCAGCAGCTTAACTCCGGGTGGGACCTACGAGCAGTACTTC	CASSLTPGGTYEQYF
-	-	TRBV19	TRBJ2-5	TGTGCCAGTACCACGCGACAGGGCGGAGGGAGAGAGACCCAGTACTTC	CASTTRQGGGRETQYF
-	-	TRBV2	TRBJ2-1	TGTGCCAGCAGTGTACTAGCAGAATACAATGAGCAGTTCTTC	CASSVLAEYNEQFF
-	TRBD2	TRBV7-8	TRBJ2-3	TGTGCCAGCAGCTTACCGACTAGACTAGCACCCACAGATACGCAGTATTTT	CASSLPTRLAPTDTQYF
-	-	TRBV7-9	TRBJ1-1	TGTGCCAGCAGCTTGGGAGGGGTTGGCACTGAAGCTTTCTTT	CASSLGGVGTEAFF
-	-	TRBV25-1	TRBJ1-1	TGTGCCAGCAGTTCCCCTGGCCCTAGGACCACTGAAGCTTTCTTT	CASSSPGPRTTEAFF
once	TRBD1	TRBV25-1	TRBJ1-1	TGTGCCAGCAGTGCGCAACAGGGGAGGTTGAGCACTGAAGCTTTCTTT	CASSAQQGRLSTEAFF
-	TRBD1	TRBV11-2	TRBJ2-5	TGTGCCAGCAGCAGACAGGGGGCGGGAAAGACCCAGTACTTC	CASSRQGAGKTQYF
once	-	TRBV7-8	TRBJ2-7	TGTGCCAGCAGCTTAGGGGGCCGTTCCTTCCCCGAGCAGTACTTC	CASSLGGRSFPEQYF
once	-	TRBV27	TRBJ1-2	TGTGCCAGCAGTTATTATCCCCAACGACGCGGATCGGCCTATGGCTACACCTTC	CASSYYPQRRGSAYGYTF
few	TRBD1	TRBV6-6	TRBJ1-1	TGTGCCAGCAGCCCCGGGACAGGGGATGCTTTCTTT	CASSPGTGDAFF
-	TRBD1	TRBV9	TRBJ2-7	TGTGCCAGCAGCGCGGGGACAGACTCCTACGAGCAGTACTTC	CASSAGTDSYEQYF
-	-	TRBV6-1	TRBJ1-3	TGTGCCAGCAGCGAAGGAGGAAGGGGAGTGTATTTT	CASSEGGRGVYF
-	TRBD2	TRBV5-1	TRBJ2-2	TGCGCCAGCAGCTTGGGGGCGAGCGGGGCCAGGGCTGGTCCCGGGGAGCTGTTTTTT	CASSLGASGARAGPGELFF
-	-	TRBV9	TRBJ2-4	TGTGCCAGCAGCGTAGATGGGGATGCCAAAAACATTCAGTACTTC	CASSVDGDAKNIQYF
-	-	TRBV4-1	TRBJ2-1	TGCGCCAGCAGGCCCGTGCTGATCAGCTCCTACAATGAGCAGTTCTTC	CASRPVLISSYNEQFF
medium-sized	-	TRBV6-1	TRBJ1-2	TGTGCCAGCAGTGAAGGAGAAGCGTGGGATGGCTACACCTTC	CASSEGEAWDGYTF
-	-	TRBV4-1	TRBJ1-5	TGCGCCAGCAGCCAAGATTTCAGGGCTTATAGCAATCAGCCCCAGCATTTT	CASSQDFRAYSNQPQHF
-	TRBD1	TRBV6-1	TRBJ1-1	TGTGCCAGCAGTGCAGACTCAGGGGGCTCGAACACTGAAGCTTTCTTT	CASSADSGGSNTEAFF
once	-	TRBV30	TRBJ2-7	TGTGCCTGGAGCCCCGCAGGGTACTACGAGCAGTACTTC	CAWSPAGYYEQYF
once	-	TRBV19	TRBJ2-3	TGTGCCAGTAGTCCTCGGTCCTCTAGCACAGATACGCAGTATTTT	CASSPRSSSTDTQYF